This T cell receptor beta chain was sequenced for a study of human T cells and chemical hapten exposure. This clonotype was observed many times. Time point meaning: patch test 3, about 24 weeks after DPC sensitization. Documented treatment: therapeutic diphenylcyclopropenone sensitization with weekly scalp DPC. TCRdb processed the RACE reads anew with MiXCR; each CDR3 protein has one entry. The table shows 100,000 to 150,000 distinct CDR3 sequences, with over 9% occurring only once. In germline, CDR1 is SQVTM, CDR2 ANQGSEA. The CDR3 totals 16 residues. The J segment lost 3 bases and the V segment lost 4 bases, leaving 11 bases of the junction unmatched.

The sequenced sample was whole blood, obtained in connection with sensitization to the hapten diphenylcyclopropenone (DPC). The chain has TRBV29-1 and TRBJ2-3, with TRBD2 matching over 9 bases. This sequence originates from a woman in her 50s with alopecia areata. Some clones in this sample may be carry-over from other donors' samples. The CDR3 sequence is CSVVLAGGGWTDTQYF. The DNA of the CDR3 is TGCAGCGTTGTGTTGGCGGGAGGGGGATGGACAGATACGCAGTATTTT.